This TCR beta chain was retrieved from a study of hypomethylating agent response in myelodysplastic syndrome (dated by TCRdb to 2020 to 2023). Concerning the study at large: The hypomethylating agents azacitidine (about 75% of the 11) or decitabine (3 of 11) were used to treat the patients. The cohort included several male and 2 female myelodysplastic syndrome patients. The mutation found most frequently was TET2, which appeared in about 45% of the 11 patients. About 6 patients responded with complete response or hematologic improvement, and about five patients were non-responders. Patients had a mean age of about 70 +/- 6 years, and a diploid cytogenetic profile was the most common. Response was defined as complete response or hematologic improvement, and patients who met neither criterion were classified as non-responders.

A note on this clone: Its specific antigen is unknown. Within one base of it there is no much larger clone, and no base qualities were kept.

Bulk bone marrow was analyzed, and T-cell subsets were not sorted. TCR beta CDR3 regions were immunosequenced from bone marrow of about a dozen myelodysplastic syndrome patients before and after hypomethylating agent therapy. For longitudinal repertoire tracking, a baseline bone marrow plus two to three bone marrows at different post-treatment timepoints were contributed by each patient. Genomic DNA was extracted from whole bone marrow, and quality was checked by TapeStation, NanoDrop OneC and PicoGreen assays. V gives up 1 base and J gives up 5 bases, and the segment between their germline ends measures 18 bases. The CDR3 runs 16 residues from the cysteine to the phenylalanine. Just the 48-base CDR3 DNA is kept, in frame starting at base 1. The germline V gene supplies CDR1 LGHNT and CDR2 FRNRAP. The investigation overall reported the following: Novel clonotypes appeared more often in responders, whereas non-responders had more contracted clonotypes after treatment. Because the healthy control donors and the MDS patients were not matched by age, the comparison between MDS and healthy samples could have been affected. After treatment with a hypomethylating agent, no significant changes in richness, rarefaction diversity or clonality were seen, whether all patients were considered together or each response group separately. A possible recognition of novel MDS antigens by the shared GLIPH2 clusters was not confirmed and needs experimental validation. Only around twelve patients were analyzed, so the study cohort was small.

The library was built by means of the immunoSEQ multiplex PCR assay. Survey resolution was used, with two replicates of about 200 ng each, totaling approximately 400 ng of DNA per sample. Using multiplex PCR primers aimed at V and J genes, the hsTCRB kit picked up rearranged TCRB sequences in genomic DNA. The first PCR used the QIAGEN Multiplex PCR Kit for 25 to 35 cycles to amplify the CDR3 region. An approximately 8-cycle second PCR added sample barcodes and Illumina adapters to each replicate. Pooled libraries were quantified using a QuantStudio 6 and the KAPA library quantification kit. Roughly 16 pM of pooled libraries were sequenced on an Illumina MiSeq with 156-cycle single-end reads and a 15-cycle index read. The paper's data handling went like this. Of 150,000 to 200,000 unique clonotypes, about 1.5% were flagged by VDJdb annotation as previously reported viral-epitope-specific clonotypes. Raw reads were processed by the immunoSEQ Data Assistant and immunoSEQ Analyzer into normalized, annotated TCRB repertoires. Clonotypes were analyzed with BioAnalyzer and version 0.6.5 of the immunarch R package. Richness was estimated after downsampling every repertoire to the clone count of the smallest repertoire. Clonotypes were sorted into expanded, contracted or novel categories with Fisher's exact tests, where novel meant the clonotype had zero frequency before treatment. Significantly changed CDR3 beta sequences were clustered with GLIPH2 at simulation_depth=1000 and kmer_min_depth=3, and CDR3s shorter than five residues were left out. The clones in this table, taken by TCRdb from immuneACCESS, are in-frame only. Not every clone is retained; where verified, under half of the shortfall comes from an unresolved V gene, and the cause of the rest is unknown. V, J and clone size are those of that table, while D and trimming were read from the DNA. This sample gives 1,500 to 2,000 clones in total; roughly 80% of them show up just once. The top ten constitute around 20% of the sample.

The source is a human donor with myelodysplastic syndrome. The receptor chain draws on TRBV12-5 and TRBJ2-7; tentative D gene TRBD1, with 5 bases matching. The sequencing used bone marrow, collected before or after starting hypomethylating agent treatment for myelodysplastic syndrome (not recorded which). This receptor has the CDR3 CASGLAPRARADEQYF. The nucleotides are TGTGCTAGTGGTTTGGCCCCCAGGGCTAGAGCCGACGAGCAGTACTTC.